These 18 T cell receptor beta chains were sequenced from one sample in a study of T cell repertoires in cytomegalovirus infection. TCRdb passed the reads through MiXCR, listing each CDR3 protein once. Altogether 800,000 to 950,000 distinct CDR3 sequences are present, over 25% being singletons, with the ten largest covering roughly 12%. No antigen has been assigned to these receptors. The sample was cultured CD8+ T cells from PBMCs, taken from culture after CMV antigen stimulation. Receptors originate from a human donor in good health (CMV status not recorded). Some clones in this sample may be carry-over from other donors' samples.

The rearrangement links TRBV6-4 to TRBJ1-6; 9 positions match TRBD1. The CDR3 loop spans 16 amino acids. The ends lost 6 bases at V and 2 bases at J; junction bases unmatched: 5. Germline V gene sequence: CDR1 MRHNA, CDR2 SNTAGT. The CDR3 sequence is CASRQGASTYNSPLHF. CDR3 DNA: TGTGCCAGCAGACAGGGGGCTAGCACCTATAATTCACCCCTCCACTTT.

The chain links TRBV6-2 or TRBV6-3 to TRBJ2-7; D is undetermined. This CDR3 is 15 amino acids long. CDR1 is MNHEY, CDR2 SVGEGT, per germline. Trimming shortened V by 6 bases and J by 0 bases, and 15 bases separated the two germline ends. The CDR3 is CASSTIDSGSYEQYV. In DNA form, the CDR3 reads TGTGCCAGCAGCACTATTGATTCCGGCTCCTACGAGCAGTACGTC.

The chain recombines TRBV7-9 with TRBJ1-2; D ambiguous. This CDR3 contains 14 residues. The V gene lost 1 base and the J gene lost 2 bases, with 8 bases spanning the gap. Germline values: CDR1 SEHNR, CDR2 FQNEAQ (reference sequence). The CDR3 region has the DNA TGTGCCAGCAGCTTAGACTTTCGAAACTATGGCTACACCTTC. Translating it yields CASSLDFRNYGYTF.

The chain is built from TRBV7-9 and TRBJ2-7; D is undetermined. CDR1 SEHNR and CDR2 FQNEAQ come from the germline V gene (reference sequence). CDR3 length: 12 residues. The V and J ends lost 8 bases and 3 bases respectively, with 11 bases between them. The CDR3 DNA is TGTGCCAGCGGCCCCTCGGACTACGAGCAGTACTTC. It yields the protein CASGPSDYEQYF.

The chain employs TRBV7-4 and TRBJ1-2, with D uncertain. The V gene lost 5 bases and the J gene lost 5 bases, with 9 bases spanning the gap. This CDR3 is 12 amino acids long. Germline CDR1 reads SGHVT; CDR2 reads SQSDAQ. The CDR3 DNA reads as TGTGCCAGCAGCCAAAGTCGGTATGGCTACACCTTC. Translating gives CASSQSRYGYTF.

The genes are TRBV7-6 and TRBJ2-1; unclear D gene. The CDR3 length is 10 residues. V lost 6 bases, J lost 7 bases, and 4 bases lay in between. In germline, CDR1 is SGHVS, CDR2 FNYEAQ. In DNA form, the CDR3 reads TGTGCCAGCAGAAATAATGAGCAGTTCTTC. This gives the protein CASRNNEQFF.

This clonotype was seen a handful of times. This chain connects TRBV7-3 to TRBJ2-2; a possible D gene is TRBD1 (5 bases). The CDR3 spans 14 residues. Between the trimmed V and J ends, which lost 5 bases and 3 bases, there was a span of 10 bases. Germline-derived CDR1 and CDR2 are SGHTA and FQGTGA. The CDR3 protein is CASSPQTDTGELFF. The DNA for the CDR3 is TGTGCCAGCAGCCCACAGACAGACACCGGGGAGCTGTTTTTT.

The CDR3 DNA reads TGTGCCAGCAGTCCACTGACAGGGTTTGGGGCCAACGTCCTGACTTTC. This sequence encodes CASSPLTGFGANVLTF. The V gene is TRBV27, the J gene TRBJ2-6, with TRBD1 identical over 7 bases. This CDR3 is built from 16 residues. With 5 bases clipped from V and 3 bases from J, the junction kept 7 bases outside the gene matches. Germline lookup yields CDR1 MNHEY and CDR2 SMNVEV (reference sequence).

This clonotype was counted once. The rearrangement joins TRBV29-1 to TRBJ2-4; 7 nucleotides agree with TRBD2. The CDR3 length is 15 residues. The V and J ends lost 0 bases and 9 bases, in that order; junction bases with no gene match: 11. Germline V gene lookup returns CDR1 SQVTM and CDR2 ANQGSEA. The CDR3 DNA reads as TGCAGCGTTGAAGATTCGGAGACTAGCCTAAGCATTCAGTACTTC. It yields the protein CSVEDSETSLSIQYF. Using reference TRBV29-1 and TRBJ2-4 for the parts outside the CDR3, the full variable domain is SAVISQKPSRDICQRGTSLTIQCQVDSQVTMMFWYRQQPGQSLTLIATANQGSEATYESGFVIDKFPISRPNLTFSTLTVSNMSPEDSSIYLCSVEDSETSLSIQYFGAGTRLSVL.

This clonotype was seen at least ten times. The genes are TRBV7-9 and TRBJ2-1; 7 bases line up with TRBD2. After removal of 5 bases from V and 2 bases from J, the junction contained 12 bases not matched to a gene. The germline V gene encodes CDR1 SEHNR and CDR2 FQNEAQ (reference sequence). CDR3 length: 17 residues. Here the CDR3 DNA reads TGTGCCAGCAGCCCCGACCGAGACCTAGCGGCCTACAATGAGCAGTTCTTC. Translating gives CASSPDRDLAAYNEQFF. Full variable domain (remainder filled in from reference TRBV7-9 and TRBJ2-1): DTGVSQNPRHKITKRGQNVTFRCDPISEHNRLYWYRQTLGQGPEFLTYFQNEAQLEKSRLLSDRFSAERPKGSFSTLEIQRTEQGDSAMYLCASSPDRDLAAYNEQFFGPGTRLTVL.

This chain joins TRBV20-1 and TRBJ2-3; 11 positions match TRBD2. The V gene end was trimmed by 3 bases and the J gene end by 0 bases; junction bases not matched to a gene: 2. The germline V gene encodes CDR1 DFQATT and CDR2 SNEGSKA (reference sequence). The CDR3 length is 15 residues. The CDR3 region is CSARIAGGSTDTQYF. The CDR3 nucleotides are TGCAGTGCTAGGATAGCGGGGGGGAGCACAGATACGCAGTATTTT.

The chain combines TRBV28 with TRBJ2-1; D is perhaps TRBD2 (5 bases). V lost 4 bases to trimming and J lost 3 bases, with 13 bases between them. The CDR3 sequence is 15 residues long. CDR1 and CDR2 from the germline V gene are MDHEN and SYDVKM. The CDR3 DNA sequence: TGTGCCAGCAGTTCAAGAGGACTGTACTACAATGAGCAGTTCTTC. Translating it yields CASSSRGLYYNEQFF. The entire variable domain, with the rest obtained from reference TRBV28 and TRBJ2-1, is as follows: DVKVTQSSRYLVKRTGEKVFLECVQDMDHENMFWYRQDPGLGLRLIYFSYDVKMKEKGDIPEGYSVSREKKERFSLILESASTNQTSMYLCASSSRGLYYNEQFFGPGTRLTVL.

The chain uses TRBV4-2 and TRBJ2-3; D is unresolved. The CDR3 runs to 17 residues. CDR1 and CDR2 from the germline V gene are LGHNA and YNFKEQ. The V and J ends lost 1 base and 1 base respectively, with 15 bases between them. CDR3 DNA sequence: TGTGCCAGCAGCCAAGCCGCCCCGCTAATTGGCACAGATACGCAGTATTTT. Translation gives CASSQAAPLIGTDTQYF.

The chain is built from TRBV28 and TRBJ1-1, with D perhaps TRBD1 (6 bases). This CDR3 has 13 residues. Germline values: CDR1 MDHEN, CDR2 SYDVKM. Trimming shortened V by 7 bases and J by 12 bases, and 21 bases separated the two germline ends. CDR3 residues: CASTQRGTPETFF. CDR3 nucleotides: TGTGCCAGCACCCAGAGGGGGACTCCCGAGACTTTCTTT.

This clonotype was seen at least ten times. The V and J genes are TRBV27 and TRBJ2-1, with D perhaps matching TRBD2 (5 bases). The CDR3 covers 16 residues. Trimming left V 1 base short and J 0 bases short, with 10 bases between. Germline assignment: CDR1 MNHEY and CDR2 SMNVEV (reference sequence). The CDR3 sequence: CASSLFAGLSYNEQFF. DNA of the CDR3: TGTGCCAGCAGTTTATTTGCGGGCCTCTCCTACAATGAGCAGTTCTTC.

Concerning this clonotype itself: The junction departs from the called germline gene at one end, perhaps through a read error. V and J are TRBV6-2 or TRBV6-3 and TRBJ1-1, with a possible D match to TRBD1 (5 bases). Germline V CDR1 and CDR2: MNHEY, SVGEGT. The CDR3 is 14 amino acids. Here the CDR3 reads CASGYTARGTEAFF. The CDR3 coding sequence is TGTGCCAGCGGTTACACGGCGCGGGGGACTGAAGCTTTCTTT.

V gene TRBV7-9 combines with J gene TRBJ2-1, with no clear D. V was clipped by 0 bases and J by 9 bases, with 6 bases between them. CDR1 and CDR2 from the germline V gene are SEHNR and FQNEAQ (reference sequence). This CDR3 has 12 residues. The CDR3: CASSLARLEQFF. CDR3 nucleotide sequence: TGTGCCAGCAGCTTAGCGCGGCTTGAGCAGTTCTTC.

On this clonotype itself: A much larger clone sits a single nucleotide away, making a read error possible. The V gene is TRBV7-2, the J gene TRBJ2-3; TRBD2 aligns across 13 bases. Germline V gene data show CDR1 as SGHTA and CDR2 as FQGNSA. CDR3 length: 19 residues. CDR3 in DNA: TGTGCCTGCAGCTCAGTCCCGGGACTAGCGGGGTCTAGCACAGATACGCAGTATTTT. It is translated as CACSSVPGLAGSSTDTQYF. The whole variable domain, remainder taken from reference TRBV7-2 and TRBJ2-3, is GAGVSQSPSNKVTEKGKDVELRCDPISGHTALYWYRQSLGQGLEFLIYFQGNSAPDKSGLPSDRFSAERTGGSVSTLTIQRTQQEDSAVYLCACSSVPGLAGSSTDTQYFGPGTRLTVL.